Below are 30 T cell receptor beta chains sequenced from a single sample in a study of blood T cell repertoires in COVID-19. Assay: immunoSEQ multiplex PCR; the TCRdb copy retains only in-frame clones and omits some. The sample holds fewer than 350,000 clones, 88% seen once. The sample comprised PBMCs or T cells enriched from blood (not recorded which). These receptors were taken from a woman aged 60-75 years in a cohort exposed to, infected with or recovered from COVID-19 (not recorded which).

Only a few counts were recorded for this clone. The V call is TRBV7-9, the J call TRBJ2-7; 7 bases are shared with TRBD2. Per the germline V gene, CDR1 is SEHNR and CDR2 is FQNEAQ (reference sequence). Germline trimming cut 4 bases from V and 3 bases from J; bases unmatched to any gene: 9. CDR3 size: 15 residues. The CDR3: CASSSAGLVGYEQYF. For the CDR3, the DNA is TGTGCCAGCAGCTCCGCAGGACTAGTCGGCTACGAGCAGTACTTC.

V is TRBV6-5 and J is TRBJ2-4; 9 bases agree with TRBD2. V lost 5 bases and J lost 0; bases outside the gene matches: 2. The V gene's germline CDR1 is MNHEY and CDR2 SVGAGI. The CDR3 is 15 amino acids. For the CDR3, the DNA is TGTGCCAGCAGTCCAGCGGGAGGAGCCAAAAACATTCAGTACTTC. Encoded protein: CASSPAGGAKNIQYF.

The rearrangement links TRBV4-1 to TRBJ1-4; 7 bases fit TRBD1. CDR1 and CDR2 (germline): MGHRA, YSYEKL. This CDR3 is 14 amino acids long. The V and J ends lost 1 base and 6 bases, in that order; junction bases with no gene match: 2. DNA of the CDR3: TGCGCCAGCAGCCAAGTCGGGACAGATGAAAAACTGTTTTTT. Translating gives CASSQVGTDEKLFF.

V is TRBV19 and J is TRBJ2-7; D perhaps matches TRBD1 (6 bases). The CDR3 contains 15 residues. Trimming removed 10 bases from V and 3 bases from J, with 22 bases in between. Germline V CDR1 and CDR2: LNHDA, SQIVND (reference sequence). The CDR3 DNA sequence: TGTGCCATACCACGGGCCGACAGGCTCTTCTACGAGCAGTACTTC. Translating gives CAIPRADRLFYEQYF.

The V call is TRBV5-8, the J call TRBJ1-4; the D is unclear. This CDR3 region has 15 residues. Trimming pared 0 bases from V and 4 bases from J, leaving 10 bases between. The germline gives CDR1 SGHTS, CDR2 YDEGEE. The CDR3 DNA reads TGTGCCAGCAGCTTGGTGGTGGGCTTTAATGAAAAACTGTTTTTT. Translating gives CASSLVVGFNEKLFF.

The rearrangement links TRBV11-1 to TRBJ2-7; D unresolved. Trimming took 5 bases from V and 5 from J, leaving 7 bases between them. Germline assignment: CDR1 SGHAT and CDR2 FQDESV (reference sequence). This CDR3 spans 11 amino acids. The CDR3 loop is CASSRIDEQYF. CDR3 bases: TGTGCCAGCAGCCGTATCGACGAGCAGTACTTC.

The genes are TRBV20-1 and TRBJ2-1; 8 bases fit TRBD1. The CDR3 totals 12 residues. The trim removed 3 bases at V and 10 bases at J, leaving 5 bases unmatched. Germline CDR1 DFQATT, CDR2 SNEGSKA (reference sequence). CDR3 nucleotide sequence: TGCAGTGCTAGTCTCAGGGGGCACGAGCAGTTCTTC. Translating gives CSASLRGHEQFF.

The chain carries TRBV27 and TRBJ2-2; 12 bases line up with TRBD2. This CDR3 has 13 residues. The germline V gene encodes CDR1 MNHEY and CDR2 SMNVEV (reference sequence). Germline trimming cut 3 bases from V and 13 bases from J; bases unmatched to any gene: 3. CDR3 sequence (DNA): TGTGCCAGCAGTTTCTCGACTAGCGGGAGGCTGTTTTTT. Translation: CASSFSTSGRLFF.

The CDR3 loop is CASSSYLKGLANEKLFF. The CDR3 DNA follows: TGTGCCAGCAGCTCCTACCTGAAGGGGTTGGCTAATGAAAAACTGTTTTTT. The chain has TRBV7-8 and TRBJ1-4, with D maybe TRBD1 (5 bases). This CDR3 is built from 17 residues. The germline gives CDR1 SGHVS, CDR2 FQNEAQ. Between the trimmed V and J ends, which lost 4 bases and 3 bases, there was a span of 18 bases.

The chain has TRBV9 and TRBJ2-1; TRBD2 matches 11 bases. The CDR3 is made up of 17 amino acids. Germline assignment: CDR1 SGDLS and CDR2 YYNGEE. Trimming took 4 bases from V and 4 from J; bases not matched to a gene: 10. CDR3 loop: CASSMFTGTSGYNEQFF. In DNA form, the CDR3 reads TGTGCCAGCAGCATGTTTACCGGGACTAGCGGTTACAATGAGCAGTTCTTC.

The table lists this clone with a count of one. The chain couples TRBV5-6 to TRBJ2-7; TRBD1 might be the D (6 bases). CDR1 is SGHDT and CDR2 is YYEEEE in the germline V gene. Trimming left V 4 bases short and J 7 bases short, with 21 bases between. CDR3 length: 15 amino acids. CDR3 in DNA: TGTGCCAGCAGCAATCGGGACATCAAACCTCGGGAGCAGTACTTC. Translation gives CASSNRDIKPREQYF.

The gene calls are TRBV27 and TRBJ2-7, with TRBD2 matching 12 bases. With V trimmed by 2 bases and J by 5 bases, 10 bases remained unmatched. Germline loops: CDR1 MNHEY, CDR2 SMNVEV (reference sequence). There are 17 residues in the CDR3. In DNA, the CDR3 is TGTGCCAGCAGTTTAGGTCTCGGACTAGCGGGAAACCACGAGCAGTACTTC. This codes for CASSLGLGLAGNHEQYF.

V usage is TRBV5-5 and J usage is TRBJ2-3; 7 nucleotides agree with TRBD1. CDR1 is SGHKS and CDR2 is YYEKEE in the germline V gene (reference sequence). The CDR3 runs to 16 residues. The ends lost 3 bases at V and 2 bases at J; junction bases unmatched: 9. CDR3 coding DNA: TGTGCCAGCAGCTACACCGGGACAGATCTCACAGATACGCAGTATTTT. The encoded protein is CASSYTGTDLTDTQYF.

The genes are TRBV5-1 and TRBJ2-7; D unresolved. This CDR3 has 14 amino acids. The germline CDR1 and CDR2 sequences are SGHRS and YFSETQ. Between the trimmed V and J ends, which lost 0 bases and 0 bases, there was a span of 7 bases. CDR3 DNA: TGCGCCAGCAGCTTGGAGGCGGTCTCCTACGAGCAGTACTTC. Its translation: CASSLEAVSYEQYF.

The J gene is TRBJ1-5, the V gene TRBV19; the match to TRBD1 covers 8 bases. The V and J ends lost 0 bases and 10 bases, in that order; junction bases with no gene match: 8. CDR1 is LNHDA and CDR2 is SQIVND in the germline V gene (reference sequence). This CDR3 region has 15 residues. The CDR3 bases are TGTGCCAGTAGTATAGACGCCGGACAGGGAGGTCCCCAGCATTTT. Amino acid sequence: CASSIDAGQGGPQHF.

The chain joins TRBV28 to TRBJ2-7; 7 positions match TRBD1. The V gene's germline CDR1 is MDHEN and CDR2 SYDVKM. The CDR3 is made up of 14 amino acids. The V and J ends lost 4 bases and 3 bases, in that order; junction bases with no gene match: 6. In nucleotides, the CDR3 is TGTGCCAGCAGTTCCCGGGACAGCTTCTACGAGCAGTACTTC. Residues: CASSSRDSFYEQYF.

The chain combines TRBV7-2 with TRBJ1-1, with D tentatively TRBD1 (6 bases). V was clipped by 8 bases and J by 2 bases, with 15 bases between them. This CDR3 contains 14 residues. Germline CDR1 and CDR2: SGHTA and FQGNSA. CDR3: CASSFARGNTEAFF. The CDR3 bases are TGTGCCAGCTCCTTCGCCAGGGGAAACACTGAAGCTTTCTTT.

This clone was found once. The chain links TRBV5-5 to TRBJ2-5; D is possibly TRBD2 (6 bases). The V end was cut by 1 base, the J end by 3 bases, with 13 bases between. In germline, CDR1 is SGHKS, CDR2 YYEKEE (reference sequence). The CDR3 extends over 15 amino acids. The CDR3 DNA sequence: TGTGCCAGCAGCTTGCCCGGGAGTCGGGAAGAGACCCAGTACTTC. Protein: CASSLPGSREETQYF.

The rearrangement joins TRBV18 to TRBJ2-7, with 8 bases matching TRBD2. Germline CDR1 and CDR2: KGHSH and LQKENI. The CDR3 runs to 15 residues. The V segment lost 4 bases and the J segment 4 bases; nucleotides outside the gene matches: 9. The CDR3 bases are TGTGCCAGCTCACTGACCATAGCGGGACGGTACGAGCAGTACTTC. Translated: CASSLTIAGRYEQYF.

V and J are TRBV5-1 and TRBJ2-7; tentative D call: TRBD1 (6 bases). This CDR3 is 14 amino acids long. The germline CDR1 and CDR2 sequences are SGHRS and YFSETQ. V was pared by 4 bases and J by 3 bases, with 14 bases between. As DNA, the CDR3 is TGCGCCAGCAGCATGACAGGTGCGGTCTACGAGCAGTACTTC. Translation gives CASSMTGAVYEQYF. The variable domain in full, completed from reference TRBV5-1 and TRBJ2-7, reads KAGVTQTPRYLIKTRGQQVTLSCSPISGHRSVSWYQQTPGQGLQFLFEYFSETQRNKGNFPGRFSGRQFSNSRSEMNVSTLELGDSALYLCASSMTGAVYEQYFGPGTRLTVT.

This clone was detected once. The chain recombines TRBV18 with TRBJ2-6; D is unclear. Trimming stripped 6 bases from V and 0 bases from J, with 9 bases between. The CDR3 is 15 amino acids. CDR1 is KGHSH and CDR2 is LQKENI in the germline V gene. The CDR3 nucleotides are TGTGCCAGCTCGCAACAAAGCTCTGGGGCCAACGTCCTGACTTTC. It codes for CASSQQSSGANVLTF.

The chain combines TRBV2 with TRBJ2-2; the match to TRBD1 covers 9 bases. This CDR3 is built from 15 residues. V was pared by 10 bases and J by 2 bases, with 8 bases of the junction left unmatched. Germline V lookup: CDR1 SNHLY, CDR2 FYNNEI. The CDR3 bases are TGTGCCACCACGCGGGACAGGGCTAACACCGGGGAGCTGTTTTTT. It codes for CATTRDRANTGELFF.

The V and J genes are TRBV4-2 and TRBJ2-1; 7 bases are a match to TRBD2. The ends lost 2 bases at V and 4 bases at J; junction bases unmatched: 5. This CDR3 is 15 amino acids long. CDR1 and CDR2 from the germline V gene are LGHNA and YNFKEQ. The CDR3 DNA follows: TGTGCCAGCAGCCAATCAGCGGGAACGTACAATGAGCAGTTCTTC. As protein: CASSQSAGTYNEQFF.

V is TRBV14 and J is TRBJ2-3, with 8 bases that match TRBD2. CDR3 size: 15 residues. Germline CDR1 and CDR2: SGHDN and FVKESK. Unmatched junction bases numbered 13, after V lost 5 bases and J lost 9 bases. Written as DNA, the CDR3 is TGTGCCAGCAGCGTCCTAGCGGGTGGGAAGATGACGCAGTATTTT. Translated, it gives CASSVLAGGKMTQYF.

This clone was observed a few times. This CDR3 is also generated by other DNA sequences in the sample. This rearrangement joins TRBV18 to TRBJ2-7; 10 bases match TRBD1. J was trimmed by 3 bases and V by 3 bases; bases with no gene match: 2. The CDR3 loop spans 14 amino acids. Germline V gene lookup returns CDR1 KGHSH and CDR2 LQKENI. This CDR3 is CASSPGTGDYEQYF. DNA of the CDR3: TGTGCCAGCTCACCGGGGACAGGGGACTACGAGCAGTACTTC.

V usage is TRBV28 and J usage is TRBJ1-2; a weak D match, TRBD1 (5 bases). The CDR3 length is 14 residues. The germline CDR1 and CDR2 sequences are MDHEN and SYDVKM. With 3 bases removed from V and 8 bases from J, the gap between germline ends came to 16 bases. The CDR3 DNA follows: TGTGCCAGCAGTTTCGCAACAGGTTTCAGGGGCTACACCTTC. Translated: CASSFATGFRGYTF.

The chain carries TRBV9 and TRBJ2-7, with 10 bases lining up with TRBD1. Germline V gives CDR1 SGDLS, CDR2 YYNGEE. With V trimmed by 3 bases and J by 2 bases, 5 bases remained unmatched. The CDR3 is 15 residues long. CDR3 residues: CASSEGTGDPYEQYF. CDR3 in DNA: TGTGCCAGCAGCGAAGGGACAGGGGATCCCTACGAGCAGTACTTC.

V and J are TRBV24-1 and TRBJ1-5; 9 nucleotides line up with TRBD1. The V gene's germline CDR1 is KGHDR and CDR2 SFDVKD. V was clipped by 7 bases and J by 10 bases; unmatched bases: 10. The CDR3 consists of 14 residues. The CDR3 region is CATRGQGGGGPQHF. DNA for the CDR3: TGTGCCACCAGGGGACAGGGAGGAGGGGGTCCCCAGCATTTT.

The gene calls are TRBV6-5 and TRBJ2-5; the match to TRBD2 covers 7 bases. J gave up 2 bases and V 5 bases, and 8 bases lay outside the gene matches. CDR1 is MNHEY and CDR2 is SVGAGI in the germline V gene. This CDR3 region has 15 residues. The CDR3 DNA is TGTGCCAGCAGTCGGGCGGCTAGCGGACAAGAGACCCAGTACTTC. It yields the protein CASSRAASGQETQYF.

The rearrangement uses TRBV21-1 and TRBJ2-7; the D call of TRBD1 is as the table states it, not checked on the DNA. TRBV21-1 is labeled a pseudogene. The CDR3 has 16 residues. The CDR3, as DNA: TGTGCCACTCCGGGACAGGGATTCAAGGGGGACTACGAGCAGTACTTC. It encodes CATPGQGFKGDYEQYF.